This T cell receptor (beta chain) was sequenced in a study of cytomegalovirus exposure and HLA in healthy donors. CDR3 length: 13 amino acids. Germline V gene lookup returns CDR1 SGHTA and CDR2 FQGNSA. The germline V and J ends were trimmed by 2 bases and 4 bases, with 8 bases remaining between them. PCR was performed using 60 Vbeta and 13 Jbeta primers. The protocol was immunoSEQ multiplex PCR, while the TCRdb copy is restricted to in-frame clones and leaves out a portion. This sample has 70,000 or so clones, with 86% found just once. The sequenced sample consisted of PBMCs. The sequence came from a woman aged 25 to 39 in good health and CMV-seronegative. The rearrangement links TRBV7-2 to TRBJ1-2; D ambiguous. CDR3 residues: CASSLNEGYGYTF. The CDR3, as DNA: TGTGCCAGCAGCTTAAATGAGGGCTATGGCTACACCTTC.